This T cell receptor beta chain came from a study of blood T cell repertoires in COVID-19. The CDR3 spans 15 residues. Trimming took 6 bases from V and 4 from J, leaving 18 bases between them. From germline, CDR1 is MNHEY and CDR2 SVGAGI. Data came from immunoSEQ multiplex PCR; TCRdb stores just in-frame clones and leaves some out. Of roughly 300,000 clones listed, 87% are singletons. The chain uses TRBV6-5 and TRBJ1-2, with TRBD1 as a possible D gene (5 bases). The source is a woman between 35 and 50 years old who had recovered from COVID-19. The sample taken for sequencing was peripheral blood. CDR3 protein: CASSPVMGGGYGYTF. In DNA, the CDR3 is TGTGCCAGCAGCCCCGTGATGGGGGGAGGCTATGGCTACACCTTC.